The rows below give T cell receptor beta chains drawn from one sample of a study of T-cell memory formation after mild COVID-19. MiXCR, applied by TCRdb to the 5' RACE reads, yields one record per CDR3 protein. Altogether hundreds of thousands of distinct CDR3 sequences are present, around 22% being singletons, with the ten largest covering over 10%. Sample: PBMCs or a T cell subset sorted from them (not recorded which). The receptors come from an adult woman who had mild COVID-19 (a few samples of this study predate the infection). Cell type and time point are not known. The CDR3 runs from the conserved cysteine through the conserved F or W. D genes are given only for firm matches. Only some rows state a clone size, as once, few, many or a class for expanded clones.

v_gene	abundance	d_gene	j_gene	CDR3aa	CDR3nt
TRBV7-9	NA	NA	TRBJ2-3	CASRFGKGRSTDTQYF	TGTGCAAGCAGATTCGGAAAGGGAAGAAGCACAGATACGCAGTATTTT
TRBV6-1	few	NA	TRBJ1-5	CASCAGRNGGPQHF	TGTGCCAGCTGTGCAGGCCGGAACGGTGGGCCCCAGCATTTT
TRBV7-6	few	TRBD2	TRBJ2-5	CASSLPGGETQYF	TGTGCCAGCAGCTTACCCGGGGGGGAGACCCAGTACTTC
TRBV29-1	few	TRBD2	TRBJ2-3	CSVEGRLAGRTDTQYF	TGCAGCGTTGAAGGTCGACTAGCGGGAAGGACAGATACGCAGTATTTT
TRBV7-6	few	NA	TRBJ2-7	CASSSREGWYEQYF	TGTGCCAGCAGCTCCCGTGAGGGGTGGTACGAGCAGTACTTC
TRBV3-1	NA	TRBD2	TRBJ2-7	CASSPRGLAGSSYEQYF	TGTGCCAGCAGCCCTCGGGGGCTAGCGGGGAGTTCGTACGAGCAGTACTTC
TRBV4-3	NA	TRBD2	TRBJ2-5	CASSQDDRLSGRVSETQYF	TGCGCCAGCAGCCAAGATGACCGCCTTAGCGGGAGGGTTTCGGAGACCCAGTACTTC
TRBV4-1	NA	TRBD2	TRBJ2-7	CASSQGPGLAGGEQYF	TGCGCCAGCAGCCAGGGGCCGGGACTAGCGGGGGGCGAGCAGTACTTC
TRBV20-1	NA	NA	TRBJ2-1	CSAGLTQGFGQFF	TGCAGTGCTGGACTAACACAGGGTTTTGGGCAGTTCTTC
TRBV10-3	NA	NA	TRBJ2-7	CAISADTYEQYF	TGTGCCATCAGCGCAGACACTTACGAGCAGTACTTC
TRBV20-1	NA	TRBD1	TRBJ1-2	CSARGQLVYGYTF	TGCAGTGCTAGGGGACAGCTTGTCTATGGCTACACCTTC
TRBV12-3/TRBV12-4	NA	NA	TRBJ2-3	CASSLGGVTDTQYF	TGTGCCAGCAGTTTAGGGGGGGTCACAGATACGCAGTATTTT
TRBV19	many	NA	TRBJ1-1	CASSSGLNTEAFF	TGTGCCAGCAGCTCAGGGCTGAACACTGAAGCTTTCTTT
TRBV4-1	few	NA	TRBJ2-7	CASRDNPGQAYEQYF	TGCGCCAGCAGAGACAATCCGGGACAAGCCTACGAGCAGTACTTC
TRBV5-1	many	TRBD2	TRBJ2-3	CASSQGLAGVSDTQYF	TGCGCCAGCAGCCAGGGACTAGCGGGAGTCTCAGATACGCAGTATTTT
TRBV20-1	NA	TRBD2	TRBJ2-7	CSARSPPGGPLSYEQYF	TGCAGTGCTAGATCCCCTCCGGGGGGACCCCTCTCCTACGAGCAGTACTTC
TRBV7-2	few	NA	TRBJ2-7	CASSLEQFYEQYF	TGTGCCAGCAGCTTAGAGCAGTTTTACGAGCAGTACTTC
TRBV5-5	NA	NA	TRBJ2-1	CASSPRTLWMDNEQFF	TGTGCCAGCAGCCCCCGGACGCTCTGGATGGACAATGAGCAGTTCTTC
TRBV24-1	few	TRBD1	TRBJ2-3	CATSDPSRQGARTDTQYF	TGTGCCACCAGTGATCCCTCGAGACAGGGGGCTAGGACAGATACGCAGTATTTT
TRBV7-2	many	NA	TRBJ2-7	CASSFANSGPYEQYF	TGTGCCAGCAGCTTCGCTAATTCAGGACCTTACGAGCAGTACTTC
TRBV7-3	few	NA	TRBJ2-2	CASSLIGGAGELFF	TGTGCCAGCAGCTTAATTGGAGGTGCCGGGGAGCTGTTTTTT
TRBV29-1	NA	NA	TRBJ2-5	CSVDRAGETQYF	TGCAGCGTTGATCGGGCCGGGGAGACCCAGTACTTC
TRBV12-3/TRBV12-4	NA	TRBD2	TRBJ2-3	CASSPGLAGTSDTQYF	TGTGCCAGCAGTCCCGGGCTAGCGGGGACCTCAGATACGCAGTATTTT
TRBV20-1	few	TRBD2	TRBJ2-7	CSASVELAGRYEQYF	TGCAGTGCTAGTGTAGAACTAGCGGGGCGTTACGAGCAGTACTTC
TRBV6-1	NA	TRBD1	TRBJ1-5	CASSENRDRGDQPQHF	TGTGCCAGCAGTGAGAACCGGGACAGGGGCGATCAGCCCCAGCATTTT
TRBV4-2	NA	TRBD2	TRBJ2-3	CASSQELTSGTDTQYF	TGCGCCAGCAGCCAAGAGTTGACTAGCGGCACAGATACGCAGTATTTT
TRBV6-5	NA	TRBD1	TRBJ2-3	CASSTNTGQPTDTQYF	TGTGCCAGCAGTACTAATACGGGACAGCCCACAGATACGCAGTATTTT